This is a list of T cell receptor beta chains from one sample in a study of metastatic and nonmetastatic thyroid tumors. Using MiXCR, TCRdb reanalyzed the PCR reads. The sample lists several thousand clones, roughly 29% seen once, with 25% in the top ten. Source material: adjacent normal tissue. The receptors shown here come from a female donor with papillary thyroid cancer or a benign thyroid nodule (not recorded which). Some clones in this sample may be carry-over from other donors' samples. Both conserved end residues are part of each CDR3. D genes are given only for firm matches. A clone size is listed for some rows: how often the clone was seen (once, few, many), or a class if it is expanded.

j_call | v_call | d_call | clone_size | cdr3_aa | cdr3_nt
TRBJ2-2 | TRBV19 | TRBD1 | many | CASSGLTGAGELFF | TGTGCCAGTAGTGGATTGACAGGGGCCGGGGAGCTGTTTTTT
TRBJ2-3 | TRBV10-1 | NA | many | CASSENTGTPTDTQYF | TGCGCCAGCAGTGAGAATACCGGGACACCGACAGATACGCAGTATTTT
TRBJ1-1 | TRBV12-3/TRBV12-4 | TRBD1 | many | CASSRGQGMNTEAFF | TGTGCCAGCAGTCGCGGACAGGGGATGAACACTGAAGCTTTCTTT
TRBJ2-7 | TRBV5-1 | NA | medium-sized | CASSLRGEVYEQYF | TGCGCCAGCAGCTTGAGGGGAGAGGTCTACGAGCAGTACTTC
TRBJ2-3 | TRBV19 | TRBD2 | many | CASSEAGARTDTQYF | TGTGCCAGTAGTGAAGCGGGAGCCAGAACAGATACGCAGTATTTT
TRBJ1-3 | TRBV6-1 | NA | few | CASRQGSGNTIYF | TGTGCCAGCAGGCAGGGCTCTGGAAACACCATATATTTT
TRBJ1-2 | TRBV28 | NA | large | CASGRGNGGYTF | TGTGCCAGCGGGAGGGGAAATGGTGGCTACACCTTC
TRBJ2-3 | TRBV11-2 | TRBD1 | medium-sized | CASSPNRGFGTDTQYF | TGTGCCAGCAGCCCTAACAGGGGCTTCGGCACAGATACGCAGTATTTT
TRBJ1-5 | TRBV20-1 | NA | large | CSATDGDGGQPQHF | TGCAGTGCTACAGACGGCGATGGGGGTCAGCCCCAGCATTTT
TRBJ2-7 | TRBV9 | NA | few | CASSVDDRPTYEQYF | TGTGCCAGCAGCGTAGATGACAGGCCAACCTACGAGCAGTACTTC
TRBJ2-2 | TRBV19 | TRBD1 | few | CATRTGGFGELFF | TGTGCCACCCGGACAGGGGGCTTTGGGGAGCTGTTTTTT
TRBJ1-6 | TRBV3-1 | NA | NA | CASSQGADSPLHF | TGTGCCAGCAGCCAGGGTGCGGATTCACCCCTCCACTTT
TRBJ1-6 | TRBV20-1 | TRBD1 | large | CSALDRGDSPLHF | TGCAGTGCTCTGGACAGGGGGGATTCACCCCTCCACTTT
TRBJ2-7 | TRBV5-4 | TRBD1 | medium-sized | CASSRDSGLYEQYF | TGTGCCAGCAGCCGGGACAGCGGATTATACGAGCAGTACTTC
TRBJ2-7 | TRBV5-4 | TRBD1 | NA | CASTGTGPYEQYF | TGTGCCAGCACTGGGACAGGACCCTACGAGCAGTACTTC
TRBJ2-2 | TRBV3-1 | NA | NA | CASSQDPYSAYTGELFF | TGTGCCAGCAGCCAAGACCCTTATAGCGCCTACACCGGGGAGCTGTTTTTT
TRBJ1-6 | TRBV6-6 | NA | many | CASSYSLNSPLHF | TGTGCCAGCAGTTACTCTTTAAATTCACCCCTCCACTTT
TRBJ2-3 | TRBV20-1 | NA | many | CSAASIRDSTDTQYF | TGCAGTGCTGCGTCCATCCGGGACAGCACAGATACGCAGTATTTT
TRBJ2-1 | TRBV20-1 | TRBD2 | many | CSARDASGLGNEQFF | TGCAGTGCTAGAGATGCTAGCGGGTTAGGAAATGAGCAGTTCTTC
TRBJ2-3 | TRBV24-1 | NA | medium-sized | CATSARTGHTDTQYF | TGTGCCACCAGTGCCCGGACGGGACACACAGATACGCAGTATTTT
TRBJ2-6 | TRBV6-1 | NA | many | CASSFQDSGANVLTF | TGTGCCAGCAGTTTCCAGGACTCTGGGGCCAACGTCCTGACTTTC
TRBJ2-2 | TRBV7-6 | TRBD1 | NA | CASSLTTHRGLNTGELFF | TGTGCCAGCAGCTTAACGACCCACAGGGGGTTGAACACCGGGGAGCTGTTTTTT
TRBJ2-7 | TRBV6-1 | NA | many | CASRSEHTTTYYEQYF | TGTGCCAGCAGGTCAGAACATACCACCACTTACTACGAGCAGTACTTC
TRBJ1-6 | TRBV20-1 | NA | NA | CSARDSNFNSPLHF | TGCAGTGCTAGAGATTCCAATTTTAATTCACCCCTCCACTTT
TRBJ2-1 | TRBV12-3/TRBV12-4 | TRBD2 | NA | CPSSSWTSGNYYEQFF | TGTCCCAGCAGTTCCTGGACTAGCGGGAACTACTATGAGCAGTTCTTC
TRBJ2-5 | TRBV19 | NA | medium-sized | CASQLGAGTQETQYF | TGTGCCAGCCAGTTGGGGGCGGGGACCCAAGAGACCCAGTACTTC
TRBJ2-1 | TRBV2 | NA | NA | CASSLVSNEQFF | TGTGCCAGCAGTTTAGTGTCCAATGAGCAGTTCTTC
TRBJ2-5 | TRBV25-1 | NA | NA | CASSESTTRLPQYF | TGTGCCAGCAGTGAGTCGACAACCCGGCTGCCCCAGTACTTC
TRBJ2-2 | TRBV7-3 | TRBD2 | medium-sized | CASSQMGGGPGELFF | TGTGCCAGCAGCCAAATGGGGGGAGGGCCCGGGGAGCTGTTTTTT
TRBJ1-6 | TRBV4-1 | TRBD1 | NA | CTSSLTGDSPLHF | TGCACCAGCAGCCTAACAGGGGATTCACCCCTCCACTTT
TRBJ1-1 | TRBV5-6 | TRBD1 | NA | CASSLGQGFTEAFF | TGTGCCAGCAGCCTGGGACAGGGATTTACTGAAGCTTTCTTT
TRBJ2-7 | TRBV19 | TRBD2 | NA | CASSIKRGGLSEQYF | TGTGCCAGTAGTATAAAGCGGGGGGGTTTAAGCGAGCAGTACTTC
TRBJ1-2 | TRBV29-1 | NA | few | CSVDSDGYTF | TGCAGCGTTGATTCCGATGGCTACACCTTC